The 18 T cell receptor beta chains below were found in one sample sequenced in a study of shared clonotypes between healthy human individuals. Only in-frame clones appear in the TCRdb table, and some are missing; sequencing was by immunoSEQ multiplex PCR. The table shows some 630,000 clones, with about 96% occurring only once. Naive CD8 cells lacked CD45RO and underwent positive selection for CCR7, leaving out terminally differentiated effector memory CD45RA+ cells. Sequences were obtained from naive CD8+ T cells sorted from blood. These receptors were obtained from a woman aged 25 to 39 in good health.

The V call is TRBV9, the J call TRBJ2-2, with 7 bases that match TRBD2. Germline V gives CDR1 SGDLS, CDR2 YYNGEE. There are 17 residues in the CDR3. V lost 1 base and J lost 2; bases outside the gene matches: 8. The CDR3 here is CASSVNLREGNTGELFF. DNA of the CDR3: TGTGCCAGCAGCGTAAATTTGAGGGAGGGTAACACCGGGGAGCTGTTTTTT.

In its sample, this clone was seen once. V gene TRBV6-4 combines with J gene TRBJ2-1, with D perhaps TRBD2 (6 bases). Between the trimmed V and J ends, which lost 6 bases and 10 bases, there was a span of 16 bases. The CDR3 covers 13 residues. CDR1 is MRHNA, CDR2 SNTAGT, per germline. The CDR3 region is CASRKEGLGEQFF. In DNA, the CDR3 is TGTGCCAGCAGGAAGGAGGGGCTGGGGGAGCAGTTCTTC.

V and J are TRBV6-1 and TRBJ2-1, with TRBD1 as a possible D gene (6 bases). There are 15 residues in the CDR3. The V end lost 6 bases, the J end lost 5 bases, and 17 bases lay between the germline ends. Germline assignment: CDR1 MNHNS and CDR2 SASEGT. The CDR3 coding sequence is TGTGCCAGCAGCCCTAAAGGGACAACGAACAATGAGCAGTTCTTC. Protein sequence: CASSPKGTTNNEQFF.

The chain employs TRBV7-8 and TRBJ1-2, with D uncertain. The germline gives CDR1 SGHVS, CDR2 FQNEAQ. CDR3 length equals 15 residues. V was clipped by 1 base and J by 4 bases, with 13 bases between them. Written as DNA, the CDR3 is TGTGCCAGCAGCTTAGTCAGGCTTTCCAGCTATGGCTACACCTTC. Translated: CASSLVRLSSYGYTF. Drawing the rest from reference TRBV7-8 and TRBJ1-2, the complete variable domain is GAGVSQSPRYKVAKRGQDVALRCDPISGHVSLFWYQQALGQGPEFLTYFQNEAQLDKSGLPSDRFFAERPEGSVSTLKIQRTQQEDSAVYLCASSLVRLSSYGYTFGSGTRLTVV.

The chain employs TRBV25-1 and TRBJ2-1; D is possibly TRBD2 (6 bases). With 1 base removed from V and 4 bases from J, the gap between germline ends came to 11 bases. The CDR3 contains 15 residues. Germline V gene data show CDR1 as MGHDK and CDR2 as SYGVNS. For the CDR3, the DNA is TGTGCCAGCAGTGAATTGCGGGAAGGGTACAATGAGCAGTTCTTC. This encodes CASSELREGYNEQFF.

This clone has only one observation. The chain employs TRBV30 and TRBJ2-3; D is perhaps TRBD1 (5 bases). The CDR3 sequence is 15 residues long. Per germline, CDR1 GTSNPN and CDR2 SVGIG (reference sequence). The V end lost 0 bases, the J end lost 2 bases, and 12 bases lay between the germline ends. The CDR3: CAWSVGVGYTDTQYF. For the CDR3, the DNA is TGTGCCTGGAGTGTAGGGGTCGGTTACACAGATACGCAGTATTTT.

This clone was found once. The V call is TRBV28, the J call TRBJ2-1; 7 nucleotides align to TRBD2. The length of the CDR3 is 12 residues. Per germline, CDR1 MDHEN and CDR2 SYDVKM. With V trimmed by 6 bases and J by 9 bases, 5 bases remained unmatched. The CDR3 loop reads CASRGLLGEQFF. CDR3 sequence (DNA): TGTGCCAGCAGGGGACTACTAGGTGAGCAGTTCTTC.

J is TRBJ2-3 and V is TRBV4-2, with TRBD1 as a possible D gene (5 bases). Trimming left V 0 bases short and J 2 bases short, with 18 bases between. CDR1 and CDR2 from the germline V gene are LGHNA and YNFKEQ. The CDR3 loop spans 18 amino acids. CDR3 bases: TGTGCCAGCAGCCAAGAATTTCTGACAGAAGATCCCACAGATACGCAGTATTTT. Translating it yields CASSQEFLTEDPTDTQYF.

The V and J genes are TRBV15 and TRBJ1-1; D uncertain. Deletions cut 8 bases from V and 1 base from J, with 11 bases between. The germline CDR1 and CDR2 sequences are LNHNV and YYDKDF (reference sequence). The CDR3 runs 13 residues. The CDR3 loop is CATEAAENTEAFF. DNA of the CDR3: TGTGCCACCGAGGCGGCGGAGAACACTGAAGCTTTCTTT.

With regard to this clone: This specimen includes other DNA sequences encoding the same CDR3. The V and J genes are TRBV10-3 and TRBJ2-5, with TRBD2 matching 10 bases. Looked up from germline, CDR1 is ENHRY and CDR2 is SYGVKD. V lost 4 bases to trimming and J lost 0 bases; unmatched junction nucleotides: 2. CDR3 size: 15 residues. The CDR3 DNA is TGTGCCATCAGTGCCGGGACTAGCGACCAAGAGACCCAGTACTTC. Protein product: CAISAGTSDQETQYF.

The chain carries TRBV29-1 and TRBJ2-3; the match to TRBD2 covers 10 bases. V shed 6 bases, J shed 4 bases, and the junction held 7 bases outside the gene matches. The germline V gene encodes CDR1 SQVTM and CDR2 ANQGSEA. The CDR3 has 14 amino acids. The CDR3 bases are TGCAGCGTGCTAGCGGGAGCGGCGGCAGATACGCAGTATTTT. It yields the protein CSVLAGAAADTQYF.

This sequence joins TRBV27 and TRBJ2-7; TRBD1 aligns across 7 bases. The CDR3 consists of 16 residues. Germline CDR1 reads MNHEY; CDR2 reads SMNVEV (reference sequence). Trimming took 4 bases from V and 2 from J; bases not matched to a gene: 11. The CDR3 bases are TGTGCCAGCAGTTCAATTGGGTCAGGGGGTCCCTACGAGCAGTACTTC. Amino acids: CASSSIGSGGPYEQYF.

The chain uses TRBV5-6 and TRBJ2-1, with 16 bases identical to TRBD2. Germline V CDR1 and CDR2: SGHDT, YYEEEE. The J segment lost 7 bases and the V segment lost 3 bases, leaving 10 bases of the junction unmatched. This CDR3 contains 18 residues. The CDR3 is CASSSGTSGRASGNEQFF. For the CDR3, the DNA is TGTGCCAGCAGCTCCGGGACTAGCGGGAGGGCCTCGGGGAATGAGCAGTTCTTC. The full variable domain, in which reference TRBV5-6 and TRBJ2-1 provide the parts outside the CDR3, is DAGVTQSPTHLIKTRGQQVTLRCSPKSGHDTVSWYQQALGQGPQFIFQYYEEEERQRGNFPDRFSGHQFPNYSSELNVNALLLGDSALYLCASSSGTSGRASGNEQFFGPGTRLTVL.

The V and J genes are TRBV9 and TRBJ2-1; 9 positions match TRBD1. V shed 6 bases, J shed 5 bases, and the junction held 6 bases outside the gene matches. The V gene's germline CDR1 is SGDLS and CDR2 YYNGEE. The length of the CDR3 is 14 residues. The DNA for the CDR3 is TGTGCCAGCACCCCCGGGACAGGGAACAATGAGCAGTTCTTC. Translated: CASTPGTGNNEQFF.

This clone came up once. J is TRBJ2-1 and V is TRBV7-9; 9 bases fit TRBD1. With 1 base clipped from V and 3 bases from J, the junction kept 4 bases outside the gene matches. The CDR3 sequence is 16 residues long. Germline V CDR1 and CDR2: SEHNR, FQNEAQ (reference sequence). The CDR3 region has the DNA TGTGCCAGCAGCTTAGTATTGGGACAGGGCTACAATGAGCAGTTCTTC. Translating it yields CASSLVLGQGYNEQFF. The variable domain in full, with the rest retrieved from reference TRBV7-9 and TRBJ2-1, is DTGVSQNPRHKITKRGQNVTFRCDPISEHNRLYWYRQTLGQGPEFLTYFQNEAQLEKSRLLSDRFSAERPKGSFSTLEIQRTEQGDSAMYLCASSLVLGQGYNEQFFGPGTRLTVL.

The chain employs TRBV28 and TRBJ2-1, with D maybe TRBD2 (6 bases). Trimming took off 5 bases at V and 3 bases at J, with 20 bases between the two ends. Per the germline V gene, CDR1 is MDHEN and CDR2 is SYDVKM. CDR3 size: 17 residues. The CDR3 reads CASSIFRSGPGYNEQFF. As DNA, the CDR3 is TGTGCCAGCAGTATCTTTAGGAGCGGGCCTGGCTACAATGAGCAGTTCTTC. Based on the CDR3 plus reference TRBV28 and TRBJ2-1, the full variable domain is DVKVTQSSRYLVKRTGEKVFLECVQDMDHENMFWYRQDPGLGLRLIYFSYDVKMKEKGDIPEGYSVSREKKERFSLILESASTNQTSMYLCASSIFRSGPGYNEQFFGPGTRLTVL.

The chain joins TRBV5-1 to TRBJ2-1; TRBD2 matches 9 bases. The junction had 1 base not matched to a gene; V was cut back by 8 bases and J by 1 base. Germline V gives CDR1 SGHRS, CDR2 YFSETQ. The CDR3 extends over 13 amino acids. The CDR3: CASSGRSYNEQFF. The CDR3, as DNA: TGCGCCAGTAGCGGGAGATCCTACAATGAGCAGTTCTTC.

This chain uses TRBV11-2 with TRBJ2-6; 10 bases agree with TRBD1. Germline V lookup: CDR1 SGHAT, CDR2 FQNNGV. With V trimmed by 3 bases and J by 0 bases, 8 bases remained unmatched. The CDR3 sequence is 19 residues long. The CDR3 DNA follows: TGTGCCAGCAGCTTTAGCTTATGGACAGGGGGCTCTGGGGCCAACGTCCTGACTTTC. As protein: CASSFSLWTGGSGANVLTF. Using reference TRBV11-2 and TRBJ2-6 for the parts outside the CDR3, the full variable domain is EAGVAQSPRYKIIEKRQSVAFWCNPISGHATLYWYQQILGQGPKLLIQFQNNGVVDDSQLPKDRFSAERLKGVDSTLKIQPAKLEDSAVYLCASSFSLWTGGSGANVLTFGAGSRLTVL.